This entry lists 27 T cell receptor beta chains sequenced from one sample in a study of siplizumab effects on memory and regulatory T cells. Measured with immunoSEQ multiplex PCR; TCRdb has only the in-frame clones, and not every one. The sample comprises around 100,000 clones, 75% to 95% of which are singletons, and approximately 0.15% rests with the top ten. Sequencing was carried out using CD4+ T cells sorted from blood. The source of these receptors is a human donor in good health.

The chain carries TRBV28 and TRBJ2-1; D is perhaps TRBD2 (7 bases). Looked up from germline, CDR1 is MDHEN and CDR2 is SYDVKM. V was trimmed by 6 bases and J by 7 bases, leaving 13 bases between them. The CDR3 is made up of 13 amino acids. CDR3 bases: TGTGCCAGCAGCCCGGGGGGCGGAAATGAGCAGTTCTTC. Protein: CASSPGGGNEQFF. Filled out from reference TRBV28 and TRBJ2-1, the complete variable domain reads DVKVTQSSRYLVKRTGEKVFLECVQDMDHENMFWYRQDPGLGLRLIYFSYDVKMKEKGDIPEGYSVSREKKERFSLILESASTNQTSMYLCASSPGGGNEQFFGPGTRLTVL.

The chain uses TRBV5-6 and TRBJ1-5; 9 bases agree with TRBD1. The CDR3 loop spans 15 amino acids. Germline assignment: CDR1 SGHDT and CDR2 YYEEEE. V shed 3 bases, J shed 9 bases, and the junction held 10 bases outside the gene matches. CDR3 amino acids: CASSSSRDRDLPQHF. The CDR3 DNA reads TGTGCCAGCAGCTCGTCCCGGGACAGGGATCTGCCCCAGCATTTT.

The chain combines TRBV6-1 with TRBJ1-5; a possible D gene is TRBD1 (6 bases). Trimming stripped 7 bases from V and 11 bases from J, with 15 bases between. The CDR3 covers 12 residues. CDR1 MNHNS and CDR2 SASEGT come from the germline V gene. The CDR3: CASTEGGRAQHF. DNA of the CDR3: TGTGCCAGCACCGAGGGGGGGAGGGCCCAGCATTTT.

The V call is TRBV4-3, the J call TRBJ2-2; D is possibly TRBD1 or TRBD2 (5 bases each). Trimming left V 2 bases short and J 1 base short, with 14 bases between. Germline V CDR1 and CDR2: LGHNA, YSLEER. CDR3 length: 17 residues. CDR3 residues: CASSQYSGTKNTGELFF. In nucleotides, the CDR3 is TGCGCCAGCAGCCAATACTCCGGGACCAAGAACACCGGGGAGCTGTTTTTT.

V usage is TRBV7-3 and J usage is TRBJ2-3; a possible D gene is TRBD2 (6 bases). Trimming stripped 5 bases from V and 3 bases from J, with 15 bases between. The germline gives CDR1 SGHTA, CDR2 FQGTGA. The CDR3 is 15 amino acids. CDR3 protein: CASSAPGDLTDTQYF. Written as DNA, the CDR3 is TGTGCCAGCAGCGCTCCGGGGGATCTGACAGATACGCAGTATTTT.

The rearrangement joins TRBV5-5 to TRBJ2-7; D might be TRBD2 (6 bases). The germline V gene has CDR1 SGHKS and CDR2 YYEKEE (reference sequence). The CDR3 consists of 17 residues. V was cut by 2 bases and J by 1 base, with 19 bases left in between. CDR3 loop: CASSLMAGQDPSYEQYF. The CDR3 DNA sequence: TGTGCCAGCAGCTTAATGGCGGGGCAGGACCCTTCCTACGAGCAGTACTTC.

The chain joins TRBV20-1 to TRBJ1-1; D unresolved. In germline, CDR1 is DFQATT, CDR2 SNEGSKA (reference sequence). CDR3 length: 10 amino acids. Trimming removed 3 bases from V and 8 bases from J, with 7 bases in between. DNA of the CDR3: TGCAGTGCTAGTCTGGGCGAAGCTTTCTTT. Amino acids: CSASLGEAFF.

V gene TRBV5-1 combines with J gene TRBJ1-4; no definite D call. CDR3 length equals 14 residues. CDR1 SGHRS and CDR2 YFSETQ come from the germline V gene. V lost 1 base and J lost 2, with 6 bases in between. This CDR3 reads CASSLLGTNEKLFF. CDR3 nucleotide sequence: TGCGCCAGCAGCTTGCTAGGGACTAATGAAAAACTGTTTTTT. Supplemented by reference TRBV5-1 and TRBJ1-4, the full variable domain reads KAGVTQTPRYLIKTRGQQVTLSCSPISGHRSVSWYQQTPGQGLQFLFEYFSETQRNKGNFPGRFSGRQFSNSRSEMNVSTLELGDSALYLCASSLLGTNEKLFFGSGTQLSVL.

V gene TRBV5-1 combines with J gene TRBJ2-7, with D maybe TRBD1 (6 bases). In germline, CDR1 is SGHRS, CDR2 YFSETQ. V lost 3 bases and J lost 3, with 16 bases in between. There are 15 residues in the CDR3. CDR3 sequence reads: CASSSKDSRLYEQYF. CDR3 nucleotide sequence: TGCGCCAGCAGCTCTAAGGACAGTCGGCTCTACGAGCAGTACTTC.

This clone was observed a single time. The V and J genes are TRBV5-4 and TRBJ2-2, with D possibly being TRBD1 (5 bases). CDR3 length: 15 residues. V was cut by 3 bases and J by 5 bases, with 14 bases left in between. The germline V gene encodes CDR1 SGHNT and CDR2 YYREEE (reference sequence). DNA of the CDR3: TGTGCCAGCAGCTCTGGACAAACCTCAACCGGGGAGCTGTTTTTT. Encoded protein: CASSSGQTSTGELFF.

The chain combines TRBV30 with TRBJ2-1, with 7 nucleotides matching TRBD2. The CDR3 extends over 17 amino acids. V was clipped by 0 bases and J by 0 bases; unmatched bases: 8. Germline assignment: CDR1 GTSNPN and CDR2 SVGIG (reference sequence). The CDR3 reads CAWSVREGLSSYNEQFF. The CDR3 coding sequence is TGTGCCTGGAGTGTCAGGGAGGGACTAAGCTCCTACAATGAGCAGTTCTTC. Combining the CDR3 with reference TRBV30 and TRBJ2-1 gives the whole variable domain SQTIHQWPATLVQPVGSPLSLECTVEGTSNPNLYWYRQAAGRGLQLLFYSVGIGQISSEVPQNLSASRPQDRQFILSSKKLLLSDSGFYLCAWSVREGLSSYNEQFFGPGTRLTVL.

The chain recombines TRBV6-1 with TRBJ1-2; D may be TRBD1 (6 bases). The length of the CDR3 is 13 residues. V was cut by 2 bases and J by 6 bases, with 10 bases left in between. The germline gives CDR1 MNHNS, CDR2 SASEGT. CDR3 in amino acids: CASSETGKHGYTF. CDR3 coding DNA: TGTGCCAGCAGTGAAACAGGGAAACATGGCTACACCTTC.

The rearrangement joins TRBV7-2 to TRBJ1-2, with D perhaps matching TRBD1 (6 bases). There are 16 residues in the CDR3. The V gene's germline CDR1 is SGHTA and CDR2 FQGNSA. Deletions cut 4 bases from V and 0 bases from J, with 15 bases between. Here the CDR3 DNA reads TGTGCCAGCAGCTCCGTAGGGGGGACCACTAACTATGGCTACACCTTC. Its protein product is CASSSVGGTTNYGYTF. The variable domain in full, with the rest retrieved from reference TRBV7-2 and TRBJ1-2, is GAGVSQSPSNKVTEKGKDVELRCDPISGHTALYWYRQSLGQGLEFLIYFQGNSAPDKSGLPSDRFSAERTGGSVSTLTIQRTQQEDSAVYLCASSSVGGTTNYGYTFGSGTRLTVV.

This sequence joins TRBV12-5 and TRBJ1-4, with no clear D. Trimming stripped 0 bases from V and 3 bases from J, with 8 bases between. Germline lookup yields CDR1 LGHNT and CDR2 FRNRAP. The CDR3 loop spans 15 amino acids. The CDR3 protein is CASGLVKGSNEKLFF. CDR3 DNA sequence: TGTGCTAGTGGTTTGGTTAAGGGATCTAATGAAAAACTGTTTTTT.

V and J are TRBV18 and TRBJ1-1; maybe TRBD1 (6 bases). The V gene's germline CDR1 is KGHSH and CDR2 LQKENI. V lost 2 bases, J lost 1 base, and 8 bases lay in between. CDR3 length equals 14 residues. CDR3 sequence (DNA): TGTGCCAGCTCACCAGAACAGGGGAACACTGAAGCTTTCTTT. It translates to CASSPEQGNTEAFF.

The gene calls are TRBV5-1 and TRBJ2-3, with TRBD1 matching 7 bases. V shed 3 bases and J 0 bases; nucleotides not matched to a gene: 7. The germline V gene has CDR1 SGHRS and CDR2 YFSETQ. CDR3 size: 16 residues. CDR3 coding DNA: TGCGCCAGCAGCTCGGGACAGCCGATTAGCACAGATACGCAGTATTTT. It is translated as CASSSGQPISTDTQYF.

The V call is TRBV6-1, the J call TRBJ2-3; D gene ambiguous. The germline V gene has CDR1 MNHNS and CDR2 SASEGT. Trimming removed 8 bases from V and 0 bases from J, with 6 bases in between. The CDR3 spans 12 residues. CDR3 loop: CASADSTDTQYF. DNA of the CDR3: TGTGCCAGCGCCGACAGCACAGATACGCAGTATTTT.

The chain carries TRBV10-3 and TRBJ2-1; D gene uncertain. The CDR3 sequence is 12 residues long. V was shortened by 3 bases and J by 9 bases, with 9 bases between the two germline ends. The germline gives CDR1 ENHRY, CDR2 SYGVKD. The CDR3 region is CAISDIDREQFF. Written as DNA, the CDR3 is TGTGCCATCAGTGATATAGATCGTGAGCAGTTCTTC.

The CDR3 DNA is TGCGCCAGCAGCGGCGCCGGGCTCTCTGGAAACACCATATATTTT. It codes for CASSGAGLSGNTIYF. V gene TRBV5-1 combines with J gene TRBJ1-3; D is undetermined. The CDR3 runs 15 residues. V lost 4 bases, J lost 0 bases, and 11 bases lay in between. Germline V gene sequence: CDR1 SGHRS, CDR2 YFSETQ.

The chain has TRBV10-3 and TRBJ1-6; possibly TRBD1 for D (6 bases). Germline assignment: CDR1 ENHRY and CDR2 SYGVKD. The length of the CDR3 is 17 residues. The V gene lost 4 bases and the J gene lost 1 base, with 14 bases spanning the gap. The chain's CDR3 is CAISVQGGMSYNSPLHF. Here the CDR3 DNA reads TGTGCCATCAGTGTCCAAGGGGGTATGTCCTATAATTCACCCCTCCACTTT.

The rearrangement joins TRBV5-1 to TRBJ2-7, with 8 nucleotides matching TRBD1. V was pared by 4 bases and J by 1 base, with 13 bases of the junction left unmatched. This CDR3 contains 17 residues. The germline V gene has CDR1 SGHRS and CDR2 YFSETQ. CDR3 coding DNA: TGCGCCAGCAGCCCTTACTTCTCACAGGGGGGTTCCTACGAGCAGTACTTC. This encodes CASSPYFSQGGSYEQYF.

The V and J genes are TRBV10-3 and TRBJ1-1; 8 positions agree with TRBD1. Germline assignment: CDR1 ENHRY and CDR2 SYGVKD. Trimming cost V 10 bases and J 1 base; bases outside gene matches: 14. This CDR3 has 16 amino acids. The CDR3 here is CATGDRSSVENTEAFF. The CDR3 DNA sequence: TGTGCCACCGGGGACAGGTCCTCAGTCGAGAACACTGAAGCTTTCTTT.

The CDR3 region has the DNA TGTGCCAGCAGTTGGAGAGGAGGCTACACCTTC. It translates to CASSWRGGYTF. This sequence joins TRBV6-5 and TRBJ1-2; D is ambiguous. CDR1 MNHEY and CDR2 SVGAGI come from the germline V gene. This CDR3 is 11 amino acids long. V lost 4 bases and J 8 bases, leaving 8 bases between the germline ends.

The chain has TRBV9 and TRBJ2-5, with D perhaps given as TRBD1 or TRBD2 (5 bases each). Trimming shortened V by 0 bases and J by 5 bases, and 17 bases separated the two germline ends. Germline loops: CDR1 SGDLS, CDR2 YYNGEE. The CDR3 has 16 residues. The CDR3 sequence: CASSVDGEGIGETQYF. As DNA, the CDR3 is TGTGCCAGCAGCGTAGATGGTGAGGGGATCGGGGAGACCCAGTACTTC.

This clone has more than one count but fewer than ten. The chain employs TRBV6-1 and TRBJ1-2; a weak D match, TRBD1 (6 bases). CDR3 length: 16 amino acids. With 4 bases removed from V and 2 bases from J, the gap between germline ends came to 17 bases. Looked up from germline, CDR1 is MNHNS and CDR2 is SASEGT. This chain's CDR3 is CASSGLKGGVNYGYTF. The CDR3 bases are TGTGCCAGCAGTGGGCTTAAGGGGGGCGTCAACTATGGCTACACCTTC.

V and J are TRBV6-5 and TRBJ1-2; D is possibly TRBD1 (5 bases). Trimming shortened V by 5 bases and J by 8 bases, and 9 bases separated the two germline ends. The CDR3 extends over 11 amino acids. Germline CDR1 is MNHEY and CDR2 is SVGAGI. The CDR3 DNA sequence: TGTGCCAGCAGTGGGACTACAGGCTACACCTTC. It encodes CASSGTTGYTF.

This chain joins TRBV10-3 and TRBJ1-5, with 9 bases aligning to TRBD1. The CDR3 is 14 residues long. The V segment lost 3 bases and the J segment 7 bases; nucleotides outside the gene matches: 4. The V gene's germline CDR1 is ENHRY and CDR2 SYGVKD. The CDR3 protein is CAISEDRGIQPQHF. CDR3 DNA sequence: TGTGCCATCAGTGAAGACAGGGGGATCCAGCCCCAGCATTTT.